This T cell receptor beta chain was captured by sequencing in a study of blood T cell repertoires in COVID-19. Study at large: The study drew acute and convalescent COVID-19 samples from the United States, Italy and Spain. PBMCs, B-cell-depleted T cells, or T cells provided the cDNA or gDNA that made up the material.

This CDR3 contains 12 residues. Germline V gene lookup returns CDR1 SNHLY and CDR2 FYNNEI. Unmatched junction bases numbered 1, after V lost 6 bases and J lost 3 bases. As handled by the study authors: Estimates of nucleated cell counts were drawn from the amplification of reference gene primers. Clones were read by immunoSEQ multiplex PCR, and TCRdb kept only the in-frame ones, dropping some. From that table come the V and J calls and clone size; the DNA was used to work out D and trimming. The table lists approximately 120,000 clones, roughly 76% of them singletons. This chain uses TRBV2 with TRBJ1-1, with TRBD1 identical over 7 bases. This TCR derives from a human donor in a cohort sampled during active COVID-19. Sequencing was done on a sample of peripheral blood. Here the CDR3 DNA reads TGTGCCAGCAGAGGGACAGACACTGAAGCTTTCTTT. It codes for CASRGTDTEAFF.